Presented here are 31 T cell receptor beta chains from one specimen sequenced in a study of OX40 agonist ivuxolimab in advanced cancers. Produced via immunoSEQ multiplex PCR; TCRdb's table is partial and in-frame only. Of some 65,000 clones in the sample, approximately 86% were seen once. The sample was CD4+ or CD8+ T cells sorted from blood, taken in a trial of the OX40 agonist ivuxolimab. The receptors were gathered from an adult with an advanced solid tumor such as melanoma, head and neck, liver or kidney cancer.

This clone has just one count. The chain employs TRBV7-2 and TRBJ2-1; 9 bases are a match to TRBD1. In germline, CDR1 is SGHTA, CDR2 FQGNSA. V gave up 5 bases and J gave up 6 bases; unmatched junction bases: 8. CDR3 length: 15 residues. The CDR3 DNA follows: TGTGCCAGCAGCCGGGACAGGGTGGAAAGCAATGAGCAGTTCTTC. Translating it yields CASSRDRVESNEQFF.

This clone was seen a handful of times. CDR3 nucleotide sequence: TGTGCCAGCAGTTTACCCCAAGAGACCCAGTACTTC. This encodes CASSLPQETQYF. This rearrangement joins TRBV28 to TRBJ2-5, with unresolved D. The V end was cut by 2 bases, the J end by 1 base, with 2 bases between. The CDR3 covers 12 residues. CDR1 MDHEN and CDR2 SYDVKM come from the germline V gene.

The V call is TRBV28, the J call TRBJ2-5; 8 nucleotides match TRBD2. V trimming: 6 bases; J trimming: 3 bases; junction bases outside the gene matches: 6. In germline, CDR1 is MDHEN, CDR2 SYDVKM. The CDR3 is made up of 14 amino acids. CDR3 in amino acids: CASRVAGREETQYF. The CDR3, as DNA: TGTGCCAGCAGAGTAGCGGGGCGCGAAGAGACCCAGTACTTC.

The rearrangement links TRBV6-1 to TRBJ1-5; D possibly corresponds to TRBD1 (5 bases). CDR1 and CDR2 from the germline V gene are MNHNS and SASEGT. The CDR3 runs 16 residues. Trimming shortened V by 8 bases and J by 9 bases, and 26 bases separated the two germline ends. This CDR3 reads CASRGPGALTVMPQHF. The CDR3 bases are TGTGCCAGCCGTGGGCCCGGGGCGCTCACTGTAATGCCCCAGCATTTT.

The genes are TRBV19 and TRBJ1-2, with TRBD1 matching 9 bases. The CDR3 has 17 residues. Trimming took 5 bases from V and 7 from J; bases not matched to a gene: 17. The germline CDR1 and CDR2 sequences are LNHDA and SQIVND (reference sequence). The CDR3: CASSLPGTGLGRSGYTF. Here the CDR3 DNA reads TGTGCCAGTAGTCTCCCCGGGACAGGGTTAGGTCGGAGTGGCTACACCTTC.

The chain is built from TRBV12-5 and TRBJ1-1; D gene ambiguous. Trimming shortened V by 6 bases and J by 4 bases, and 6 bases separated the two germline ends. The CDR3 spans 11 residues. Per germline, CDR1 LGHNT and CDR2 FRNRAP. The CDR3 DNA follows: TGTGCTAGTGGGAAGGGCACTGAAGCTTTCTTT. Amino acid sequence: CASGKGTEAFF. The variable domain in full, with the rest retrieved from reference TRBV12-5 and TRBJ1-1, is DARVTQTPRHKVTEMGQEVTMRCQPILGHNTVFWYRQTMMQGLELLAYFRNRAPLDDSGMPKDRFSAEMPDATLATLKIQPSEPRDSAVYFCASGKGTEAFFGQGTRLTVV.

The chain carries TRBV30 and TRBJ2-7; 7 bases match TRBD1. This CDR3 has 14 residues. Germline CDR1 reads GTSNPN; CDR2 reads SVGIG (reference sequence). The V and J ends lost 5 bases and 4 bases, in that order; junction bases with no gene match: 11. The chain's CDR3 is CAWDRGGPNYEQYF. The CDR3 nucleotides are TGTGCCTGGGACAGAGGGGGCCCTAATTACGAGCAGTACTTC.

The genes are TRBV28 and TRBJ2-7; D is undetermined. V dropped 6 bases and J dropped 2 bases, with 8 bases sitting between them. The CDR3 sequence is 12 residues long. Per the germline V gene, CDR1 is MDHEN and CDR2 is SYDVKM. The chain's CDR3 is CASSRQAYEQYF. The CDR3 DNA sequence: TGTGCCAGCAGCCGCCAGGCCTACGAGCAGTACTTC.

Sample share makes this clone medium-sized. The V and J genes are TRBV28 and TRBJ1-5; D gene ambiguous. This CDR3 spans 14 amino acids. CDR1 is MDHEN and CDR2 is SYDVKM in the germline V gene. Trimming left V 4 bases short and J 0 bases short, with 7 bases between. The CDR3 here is CASSSEFSNQPQHF. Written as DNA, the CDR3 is TGTGCCAGCAGTTCGGAGTTTAGCAATCAGCCCCAGCATTTT.

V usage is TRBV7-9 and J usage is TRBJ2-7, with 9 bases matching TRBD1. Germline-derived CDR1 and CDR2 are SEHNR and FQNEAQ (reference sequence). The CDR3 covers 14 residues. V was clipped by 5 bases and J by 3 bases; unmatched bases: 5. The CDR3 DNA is TGTGCCAGCAGCGCACCGACAGGGGGCTACGAGCAGTACTTC. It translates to CASSAPTGGYEQYF.

The CDR3 reads CASSPGVSEAFF. For the CDR3, the DNA is TGTGCCAGTAGTCCAGGGGTAAGTGAAGCTTTCTTT. The chain has TRBV19 and TRBJ1-1; TRBD1 is a possible D gene (6 bases). The germline V gene encodes CDR1 LNHDA and CDR2 SQIVND (reference sequence). The ends were cut back, 5 bases at V and 7 bases at J, with 11 bases in the middle. The CDR3 covers 12 residues.

CDR3 protein: CASSTGQGYSPLHF. CDR3 nucleotide sequence: TGTGCCAGCAGCACAGGACAGGGGTATTCACCCCTCCACTTT. This chain joins TRBV6-6 and TRBJ1-6, with 9 bases fitting TRBD1. Per germline, CDR1 MNHNY and CDR2 SVGAGI (reference sequence). The CDR3 contains 14 residues. With 6 bases clipped from V and 8 bases from J, the junction kept 5 bases outside the gene matches.

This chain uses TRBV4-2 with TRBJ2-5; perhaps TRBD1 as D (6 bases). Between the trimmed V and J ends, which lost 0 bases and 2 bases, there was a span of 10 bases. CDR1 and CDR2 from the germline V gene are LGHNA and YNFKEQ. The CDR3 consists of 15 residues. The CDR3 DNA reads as TGTGCCAGCAGCCAAGAATGGGGGCCTCAAGAGACCCAGTACTTC. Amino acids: CASSQEWGPQETQYF.

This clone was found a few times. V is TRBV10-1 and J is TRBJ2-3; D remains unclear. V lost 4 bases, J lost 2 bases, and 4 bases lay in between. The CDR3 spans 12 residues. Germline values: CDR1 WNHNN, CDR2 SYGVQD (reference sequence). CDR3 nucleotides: TGCGCCAGCAGTGTTAACACAGATACGCAGTATTTT. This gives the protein CASSVNTDTQYF.

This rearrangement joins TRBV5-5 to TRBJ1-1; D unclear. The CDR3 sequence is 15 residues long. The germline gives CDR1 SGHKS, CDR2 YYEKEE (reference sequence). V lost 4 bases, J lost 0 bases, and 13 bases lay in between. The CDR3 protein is CASSGQVMVNTEAFF. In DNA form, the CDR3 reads TGTGCCAGCAGCGGTCAGGTAATGGTGAACACTGAAGCTTTCTTT.

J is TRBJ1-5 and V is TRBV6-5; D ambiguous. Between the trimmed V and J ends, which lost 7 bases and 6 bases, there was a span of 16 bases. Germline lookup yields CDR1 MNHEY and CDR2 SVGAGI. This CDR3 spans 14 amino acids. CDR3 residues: CASIRDRYGQPQHF. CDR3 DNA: TGTGCCAGCATACGTGATAGGTACGGTCAGCCCCAGCATTTT.

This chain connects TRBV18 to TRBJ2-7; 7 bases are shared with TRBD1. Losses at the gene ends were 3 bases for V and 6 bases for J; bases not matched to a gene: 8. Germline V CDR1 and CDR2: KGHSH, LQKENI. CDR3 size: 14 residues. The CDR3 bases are TGTGCCAGCTCACCCGAGACAGGGCGGATCGAGCAGTACTTC. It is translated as CASSPETGRIEQYF. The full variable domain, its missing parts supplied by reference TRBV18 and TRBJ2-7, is NAGVMQNPRHLVRRRGQEARLRCSPMKGHSHVYWYRQLPEEGLKFMVYLQKENIIDESGMPKERFSAEFPKEGPSILRIQQVVRGDSAAYFCASSPETGRIEQYFGPGTRLTVT.

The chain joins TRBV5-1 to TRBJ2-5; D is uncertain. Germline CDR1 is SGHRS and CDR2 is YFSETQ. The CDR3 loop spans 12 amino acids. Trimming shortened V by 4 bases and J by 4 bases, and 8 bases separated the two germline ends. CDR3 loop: CASSSYRETQYF. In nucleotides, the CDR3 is TGCGCCAGCAGCAGCTACCGAGAGACCCAGTACTTC.

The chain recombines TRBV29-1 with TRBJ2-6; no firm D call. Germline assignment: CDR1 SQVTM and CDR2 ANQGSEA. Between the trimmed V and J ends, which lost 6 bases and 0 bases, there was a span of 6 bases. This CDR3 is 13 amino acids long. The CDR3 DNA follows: TGCAGCGTCGCTACCTCTGGGGCCAACGTCCTGACTTTC. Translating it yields CSVATSGANVLTF.

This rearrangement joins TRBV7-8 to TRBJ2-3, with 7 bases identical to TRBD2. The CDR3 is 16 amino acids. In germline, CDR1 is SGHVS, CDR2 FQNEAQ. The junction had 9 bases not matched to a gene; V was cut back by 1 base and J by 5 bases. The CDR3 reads CASSLDRLASGDTQYF. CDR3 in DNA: TGTGCCAGCAGCTTAGATAGGTTGGCTAGCGGAGATACGCAGTATTTT.

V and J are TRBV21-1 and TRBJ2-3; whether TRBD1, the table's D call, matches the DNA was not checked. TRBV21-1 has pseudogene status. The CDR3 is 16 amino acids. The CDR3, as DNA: TGTGCCAGCAGCAGTAGGCAGGCAGGGGGCCGGGATACGCAGTATTTT. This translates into CASSSRQAGGRDTQYF.

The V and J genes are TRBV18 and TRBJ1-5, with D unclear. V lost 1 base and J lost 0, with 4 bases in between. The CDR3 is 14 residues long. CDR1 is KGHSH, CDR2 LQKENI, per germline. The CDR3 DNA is TGTGCCAGCTCACCACAGGGTAGCAATCAGCCCCAGCATTTT. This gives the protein CASSPQGSNQPQHF.

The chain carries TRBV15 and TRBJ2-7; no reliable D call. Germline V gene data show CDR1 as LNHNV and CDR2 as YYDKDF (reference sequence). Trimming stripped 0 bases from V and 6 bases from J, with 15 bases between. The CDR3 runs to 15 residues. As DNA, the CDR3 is TGTGCCACCAGCAGAGATCTTAGTAAGGGAAGCGAGCAGTACTTC. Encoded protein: CATSRDLSKGSEQYF.

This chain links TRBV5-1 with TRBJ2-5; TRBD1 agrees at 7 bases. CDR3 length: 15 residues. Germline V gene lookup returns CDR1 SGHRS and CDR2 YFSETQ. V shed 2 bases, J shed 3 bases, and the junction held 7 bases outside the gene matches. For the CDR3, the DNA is TGCGCCAGCAGCTTTTTGGGACAGACTAAAGAGACCCAGTACTTC. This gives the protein CASSFLGQTKETQYF.

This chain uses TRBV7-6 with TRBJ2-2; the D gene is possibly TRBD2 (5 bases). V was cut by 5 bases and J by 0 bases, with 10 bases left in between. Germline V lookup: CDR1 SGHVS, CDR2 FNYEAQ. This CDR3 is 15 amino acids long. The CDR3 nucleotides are TGTGCCAGCAGCCAGATGGGAGCGAACACCGGGGAGCTGTTTTTT. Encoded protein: CASSQMGANTGELFF.

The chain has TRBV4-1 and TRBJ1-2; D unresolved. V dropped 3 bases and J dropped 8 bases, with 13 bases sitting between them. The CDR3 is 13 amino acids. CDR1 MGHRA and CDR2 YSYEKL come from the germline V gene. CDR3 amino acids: CASSHPQSRGYTF. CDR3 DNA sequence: TGCGCCAGCAGCCATCCCCAATCGAGGGGCTACACCTTC.

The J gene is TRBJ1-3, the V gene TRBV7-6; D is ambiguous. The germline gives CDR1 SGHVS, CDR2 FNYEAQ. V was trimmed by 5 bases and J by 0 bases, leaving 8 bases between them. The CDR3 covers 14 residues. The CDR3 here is CASSVGSSGNTIYF. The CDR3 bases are TGTGCCAGCAGCGTGGGAAGCTCTGGAAACACCATATATTTT.

The CDR3 region has the DNA TGTGCCAGCCTTAAGCAGGCCGCAGGAGTGAACACTGAAGCTTTCTTT. Protein product: CASLKQAAGVNTEAFF. This chain connects TRBV5-5 to TRBJ1-1; no definite D call. This CDR3 region has 16 residues. CDR1 and CDR2 from the germline V gene are SGHKS and YYEKEE (reference sequence). Trimming took 7 bases from V and 0 from J, leaving 19 bases between them.

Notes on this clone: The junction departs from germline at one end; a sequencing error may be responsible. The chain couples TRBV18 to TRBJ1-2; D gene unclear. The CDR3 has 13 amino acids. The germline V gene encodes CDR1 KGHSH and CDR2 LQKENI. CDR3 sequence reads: CVSSPDLTDGYTF. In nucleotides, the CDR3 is TGTGTCAGCTCACCAGACCTAACGGATGGCTACACCTTC.

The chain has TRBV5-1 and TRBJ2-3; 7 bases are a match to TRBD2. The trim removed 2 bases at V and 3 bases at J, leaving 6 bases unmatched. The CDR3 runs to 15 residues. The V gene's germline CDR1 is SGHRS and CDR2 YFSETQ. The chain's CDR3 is CASSLAGIRTDTQYF. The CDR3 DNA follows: TGCGCCAGCAGCTTAGCGGGGATCAGAACAGATACGCAGTATTTT.

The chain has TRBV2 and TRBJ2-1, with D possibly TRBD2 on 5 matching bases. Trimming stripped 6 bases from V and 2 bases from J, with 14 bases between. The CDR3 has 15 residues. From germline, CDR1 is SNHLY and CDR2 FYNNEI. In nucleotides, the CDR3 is TGTGCCAGCAGACTAACTCAGAGGGCCTACAATGAGCAGTTCTTC. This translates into CASRLTQRAYNEQFF.